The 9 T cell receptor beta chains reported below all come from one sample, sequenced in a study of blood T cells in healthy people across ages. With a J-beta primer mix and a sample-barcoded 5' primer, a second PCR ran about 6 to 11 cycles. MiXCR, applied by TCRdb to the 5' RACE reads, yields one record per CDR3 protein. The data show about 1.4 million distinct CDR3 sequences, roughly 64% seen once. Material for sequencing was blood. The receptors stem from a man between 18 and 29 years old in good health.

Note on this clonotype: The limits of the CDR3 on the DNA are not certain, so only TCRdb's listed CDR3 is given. The CDR3 spells CASSFGPGGWEQYF. The rearrangement uses TRBV11-2 and TRBJ2-7; the table's TRBD1 call for D was not verified on the DNA. The germline V gene encodes CDR1 SGHAT and CDR2 FQNNGV. The CDR3 has 14 residues if both end residues are counted.

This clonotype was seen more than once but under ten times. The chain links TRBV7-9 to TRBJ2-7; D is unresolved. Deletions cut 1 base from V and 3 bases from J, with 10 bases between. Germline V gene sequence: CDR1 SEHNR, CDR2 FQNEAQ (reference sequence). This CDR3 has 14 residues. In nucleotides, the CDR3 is TGTGCCAGCAGCTTAGTCGGGCATATCTACGAGCAGTACTTC. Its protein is CASSLVGHIYEQYF. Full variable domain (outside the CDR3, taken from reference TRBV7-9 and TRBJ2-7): DTGVSQNPRHKITKRGQNVTFRCDPISEHNRLYWYRQTLGQGPEFLTYFQNEAQLEKSRLLSDRFSAERPKGSFSTLEIQRTEQGDSAMYLCASSLVGHIYEQYFGPGTRLTVT.

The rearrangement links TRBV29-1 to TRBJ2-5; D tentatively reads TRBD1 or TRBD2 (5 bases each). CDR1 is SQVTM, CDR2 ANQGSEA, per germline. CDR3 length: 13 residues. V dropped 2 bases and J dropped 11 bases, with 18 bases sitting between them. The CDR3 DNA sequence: TGCAGCGTTGAAAACAGGCCACGAGGGGAGCAGTACTTC. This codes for CSVENRPRGEQYF.

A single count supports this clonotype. The CDR3 region is CASRQGLDEQYF. The CDR3 DNA is TGTGCCTCCAGACAGGGTTTGGATGAGCAGTACTTC. The rearrangement links TRBV7-9 to TRBJ2-5, with 7 bases fitting TRBD1. The CDR3 contains 12 residues. V was pared by 11 bases and J by 11 bases, with 14 bases of the junction left unmatched. Per the germline V gene, CDR1 is SEHNR and CDR2 is FQNEAQ (reference sequence).

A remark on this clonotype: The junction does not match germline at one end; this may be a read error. CDR3 residues: CASSYPNTRGVQETQYF. As DNA, the CDR3 is TGTGCCAGTAGTTACCCGAACACTCGGGGGGTCCAAGAGACCCAGTACTTC. V gene TRBV6-2 or TRBV6-3 combines with J gene TRBJ2-5; 7 nucleotides line up with TRBD2. The CDR3 extends over 17 amino acids. Germline V gene sequence: CDR1 MNHEY, CDR2 SVGEGT.

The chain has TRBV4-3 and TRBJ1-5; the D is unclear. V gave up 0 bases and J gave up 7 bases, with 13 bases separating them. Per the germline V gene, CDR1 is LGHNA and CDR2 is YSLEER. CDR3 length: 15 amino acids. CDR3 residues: CASSQDRGINQPQHF. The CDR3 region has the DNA TGCGCCAGCAGCCAAGATCGAGGGATCAACCAGCCCCAGCATTTT.

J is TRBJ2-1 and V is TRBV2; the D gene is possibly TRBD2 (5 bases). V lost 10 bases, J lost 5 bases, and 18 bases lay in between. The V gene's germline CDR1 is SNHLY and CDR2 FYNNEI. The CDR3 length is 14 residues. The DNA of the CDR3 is TGTGCCATTAAGGAGACTAACCCAGACAATGAGCAGTTCTTC. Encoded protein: CAIKETNPDNEQFF.

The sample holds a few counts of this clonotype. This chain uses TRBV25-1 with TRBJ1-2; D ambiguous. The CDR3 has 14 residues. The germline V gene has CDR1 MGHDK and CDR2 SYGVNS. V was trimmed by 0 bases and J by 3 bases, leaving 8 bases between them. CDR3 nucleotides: TGTGCCAGCAGTGAATACGGGCAGCACTATGGCTACACCTTC. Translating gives CASSEYGQHYGYTF.

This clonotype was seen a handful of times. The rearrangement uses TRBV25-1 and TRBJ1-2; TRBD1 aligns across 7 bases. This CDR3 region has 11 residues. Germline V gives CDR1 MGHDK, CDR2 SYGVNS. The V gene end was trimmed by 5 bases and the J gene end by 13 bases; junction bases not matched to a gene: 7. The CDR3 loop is CASSLTGEATF. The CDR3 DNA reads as TGTGCCAGCAGTTTAACAGGGGAAGCCACCTTC.